What follows is one T cell receptor (beta chain) and its context. Its antigen is undetermined. Amplification used 60 Vbeta primers and 13 Jbeta primers. This table comes from immunoSEQ multiplex PCR, and its TCRdb copy is limited to in-frame clones, with some not included. The data contain fewer than 130,000 clones, 70% of them singletons. Trimming removed 7 bases from V and 1 base from J, with 11 bases in between. CDR3 length: 14 amino acids. Germline V gene sequence: CDR1 SNHLY, CDR2 FYNNEI. These data come from a study of cytomegalovirus exposure and HLA in healthy donors. Study-level information: The Caucasian-associated ancestry cluster held about 80% of some 420 genotyped donors.

Findings and caveats of the study: As a later analysis revealed, most CMV-associated TCR beta chains appeared HLA-restricted. Immune exposure information available was restricted to CMV serostatus. A later analysis, which compared TCR beta chains of equal frequency, found the HLA-associated ones more clonally expanded.

V is TRBV2 and J is TRBJ1-3; a possible D gene is TRBD1 (5 bases). This receptor was identified in a man aged 40-49 years in good health and CMV-seropositive. The sample taken for sequencing was PBMCs. CDR3: CASTLTESGNTIYF. The CDR3 DNA sequence: TGTGCCAGCACTTTGACAGAATCTGGAAACACCATATATTTT. The full variable domain, in which reference TRBV2 and TRBJ1-3 provide the parts outside the CDR3, is EPEVTQTPSHQVTQMGQEVILRCVPISNHLYFYWYRQILGQKVEFLVSFYNNEISEKSEIFDDQFSVERPDGSNFTLKIRSTKLEDSAMYFCASTLTESGNTIYFGEGSWLTVV.